A selection of T cell receptor beta chains follows, all from one sample in a study of blood T cell repertoires in COVID-19. Profiled with immunoSEQ multiplex PCR; TCRdb holds only in-frame clones, not every one. This table has about 280,000 clones, 75% to 90% appearing once. The source material was peripheral blood. All receptors derive from a man over 45 with acute or convalescent COVID-19. Both conserved end residues are part of each CDR3.

TRBV9	TRBJ2-5	CASSPWTGAGETQYF
TRBV19	TRBJ2-3	CASSIAQGFADTQYF
TRBV5-1	TRBJ2-1	CASSLGTSGGRGDEQFF
TRBV30	TRBJ1-5	CAWSADRGGLSNQPQHF
TRBV27	TRBJ2-3	CASSTQRGDTQYF
TRBV15	TRBJ2-4	CATSRLGGVAGGLAKNIQYF
TRBV7-3	TRBJ1-2	CASSGARVNYGYTF
TRBV6-4	TRBJ1-1	CASSDRPIQGNTEAFF
TRBV2	TRBJ1-4	CASSEVAGLGKLFF
TRBV29-1	TRBJ2-1	CSAVGVYNEQFF
TRBV6-1	TRBJ2-7	CASSEVGAGDYEQYF
TRBV5-1	TRBJ2-5	CASSAGTGKETQYF
TRBV3-1/TRBV3-2	TRBJ1-3	CASSQSIGNTIYF
TRBV15	TRBJ1-3	CATSRDQGKAGNTIYF
TRBV9	TRBJ2-1	CASSFLYNEQFF
TRBV7-2	TRBJ1-1	CASSPHLNTEAFF
TRBV14	TRBJ1-1	CASSQGSGNTEAFF
TRBV7-2	TRBJ1-5	CASSPRDNHQPQHF
TRBV9	TRBJ1-3	CASSVERSSGNTIYF
TRBV5-6	TRBJ1-5	CASSLAGQENQPQHF
TRBV4-1	TRBJ2-2	CASSRAGGSNTGELFF
TRBV6-6	TRBJ1-2	CASSYVDLYGYTF
TRBV2	TRBJ1-1	CASSKTGIDEAFF
TRBV19	TRBJ1-4	CASSIWAATNEKLFF
TRBV18	TRBJ1-1	CASSPARGNTEAFF
TRBV6-5	TRBJ1-5	CASSLNSNQPQHF
TRBV27	TRBJ2-5	CASRPKGSGGLLDQETQYF
TRBV25-1	TRBJ1-4	CASSATGVEKLFF
TRBV6-6	TRBJ2-1	CASSYLSGGGYNEQFF
TRBV6-5	TRBJ1-6	CASSSLWQGGPPLHF
TRBV5-1	TRBJ1-5	CASSPEGDQPQHF
TRBV5-1	TRBJ2-5	CASSHRGAQRQETQYF
TRBV5-1	TRBJ2-7	CASSSGTGGYEQYF
TRBV2	TRBJ1-2	CASSDDAGVFYGYTF
TRBV13	TRBJ1-2	CASSFGQRPGYTF
TRBV5-1	TRBJ1-3	CASSPGAASSGNTIYF
TRBV5-6	TRBJ1-4	CASSLYLGSSATNEKLFF
TRBV19	TRBJ2-7	CASSRGQGYEQYF
TRBV7-2	TRBJ1-2	CASSFSAGAEHGYTF
TRBV10-3	TRBJ2-7	CAIAGLKGASGDEQYF
TRBV6-5	TRBJ1-4	CASSPGAGGLQLFF
TRBV2	TRBJ2-2	CASSYGSTGELFF
TRBV7-3	TRBJ2-1	CASSFGTGALEQFF
TRBV5-6	TRBJ2-1	CASSPLTLLNEQFF
TRBV6-5	TRBJ2-7	CASGAGQGYYEQYF
TRBV27	TRBJ2-7	CASSFLYQRGASYEQYF
TRBV7-9	TRBJ1-3	CASSYQVENTIYF
TRBV4-2	TRBJ1-3	CASSARQVGIGDTIYF
TRBV5-5	TRBJ1-2	CASSILTGAGGYGYTF
TRBV3-1/TRBV3-2	TRBJ2-5	CASSRDNQETQYF
TRBV19	TRBJ1-5	CASSIYWGQGDRGKHF
TRBV30	TRBJ2-5	CALGLAGGQETQYF
TRBV25-1	TRBJ1-4	CASSTYQFATNEKLFF
TRBV7-9	TRBJ2-5	CASSLGVAGDLQETQYF
TRBV15	TRBJ1-5	CATSTRGARQPQHF
TRBV18	TRBJ1-6	CASSPPGRPNSPLHF